This TCR beta chain was recovered during a study of cytomegalovirus exposure and HLA in healthy donors. For the study at large: Earlier, 95 million to 130 million unique TCR beta sequences were recovered from around 190 million T cells by an analysis. Whole-study results and caveats: A few chains tied to CMV proved CMV antigen-specific in vitro. Researchers reported in a later analysis that a missense DCLRE1C variant was tied to TCR beta V- and J-gene trimming.

Notes on this clone: Its antigen is unknown.

13 Jbeta primers and 60 Vbeta primers were used for the PCR. TCRdb keeps only in-frame clones here, not all; method: immunoSEQ multiplex PCR. The sample consists of around 150,000 clones, 75% to 80% of them appearing once. The clonotype comes from a man aged 30-40 years in good health and CMV-seronegative. The sample taken for sequencing was PBMCs.

The CDR3 here is CASSWPGQQETQYF. The DNA for the CDR3 is TGCGCCAGCAGCTGGCCGGGACAGCAAGAGACCCAGTACTTC. The chain joins TRBV5-1 to TRBJ2-5, with 7 bases matching TRBD1. This CDR3 comprises 14 residues. V shed 3 bases and J 2 bases; nucleotides not matched to a gene: 4. CDR1 is SGHRS, CDR2 YFSETQ, per germline. Together with reference TRBV5-1 and TRBJ2-5, the CDR3 gives the full variable domain: KAGVTQTPRYLIKTRGQQVTLSCSPISGHRSVSWYQQTPGQGLQFLFEYFSETQRNKGNFPGRFSGRQFSNSRSEMNVSTLELGDSALYLCASSWPGQQETQYFGPGTRLLVL.